This T cell receptor (beta chain) was profiled in a study of CD8 T cells in ankylosing spondylitis. General study results and limits: In synovial fluid and blood from reactive arthritis, some motif variants were previously reported. Disease-associated clonotypes exhibited CD8+ identity and were relatively infrequent in peripheral blood. Blood from ankylosing spondylitis patients appeared to carry a characteristic roughly 8-variant TCR beta motif.

Libraries for TCR beta were made by quantitative 5'-RACE with molecular barcodes. TCRdb ran MiXCR on the 5' RACE reads and lists one entry per CDR3 protein. The table records 36,000 or so distinct CDR3 sequences, 13% of them present only once. This clonotype appeared many times. Its antigen is currently unknown. Sequencing was done on a sample of synovial fluid, either unsorted or a sorted T cell fraction (not recorded which). This TCR was sampled from a male donor with ankylosing spondylitis.

This chain's CDR3 is CASSDPGQSRTSGANVLTF. As DNA, the CDR3 is TGTGCCAGCAGTGATCCTGGACAGTCTCGAACCTCTGGGGCCAACGTCCTGACTTTC. The chain recombines TRBV25-1 with TRBJ2-6; possible D gene TRBD1, 6 bases. V gave up 3 bases and J gave up 0 bases, with 18 bases separating them. The CDR3 covers 19 residues. The germline V gene has CDR1 MGHDK and CDR2 SYGVNS.